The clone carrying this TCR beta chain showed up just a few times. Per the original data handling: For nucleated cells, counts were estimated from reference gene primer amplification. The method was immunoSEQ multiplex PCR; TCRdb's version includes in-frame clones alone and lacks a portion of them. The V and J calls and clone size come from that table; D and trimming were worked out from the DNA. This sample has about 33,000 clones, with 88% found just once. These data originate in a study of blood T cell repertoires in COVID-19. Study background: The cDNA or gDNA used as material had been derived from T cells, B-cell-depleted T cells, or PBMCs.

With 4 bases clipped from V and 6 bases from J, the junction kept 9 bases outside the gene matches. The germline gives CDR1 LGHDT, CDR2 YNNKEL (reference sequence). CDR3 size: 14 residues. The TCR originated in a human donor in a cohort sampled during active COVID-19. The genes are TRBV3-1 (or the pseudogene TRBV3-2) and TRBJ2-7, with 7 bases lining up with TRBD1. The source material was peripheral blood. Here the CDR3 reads CASSPTGQYTEQYF. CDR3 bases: TGTGCCAGCAGCCCGACAGGGCAATACACCGAGCAGTACTTC.